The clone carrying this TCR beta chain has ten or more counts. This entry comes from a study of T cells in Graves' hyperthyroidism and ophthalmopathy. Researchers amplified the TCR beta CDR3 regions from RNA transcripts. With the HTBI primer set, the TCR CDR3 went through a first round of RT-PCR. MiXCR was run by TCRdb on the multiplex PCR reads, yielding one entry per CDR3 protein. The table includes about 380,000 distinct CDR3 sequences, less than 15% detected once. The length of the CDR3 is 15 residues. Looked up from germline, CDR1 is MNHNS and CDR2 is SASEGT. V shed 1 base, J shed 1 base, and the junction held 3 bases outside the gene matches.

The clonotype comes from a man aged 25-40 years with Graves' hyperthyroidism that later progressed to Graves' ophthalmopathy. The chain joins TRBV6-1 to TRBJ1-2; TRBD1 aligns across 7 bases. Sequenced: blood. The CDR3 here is CASSEGQGVNYGYTF. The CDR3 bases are TGTGCCAGCAGTGAAGGACAGGGAGTTAACTATGGCTACACCTTC.